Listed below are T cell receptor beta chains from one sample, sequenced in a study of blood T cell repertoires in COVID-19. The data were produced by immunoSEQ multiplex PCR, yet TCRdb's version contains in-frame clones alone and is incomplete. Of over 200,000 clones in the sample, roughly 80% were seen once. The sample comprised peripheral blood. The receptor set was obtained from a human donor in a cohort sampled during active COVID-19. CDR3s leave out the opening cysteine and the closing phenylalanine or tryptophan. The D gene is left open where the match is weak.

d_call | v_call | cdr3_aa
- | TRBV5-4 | ASSLAQAEETQY
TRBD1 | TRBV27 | ASSPTGGSSYEQY
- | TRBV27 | ASSDSASSYEQY
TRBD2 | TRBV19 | ASQHTSVSGTDTQY
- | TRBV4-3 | ASSQEWEHSYEQY
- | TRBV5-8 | ASSVDSHNEQF
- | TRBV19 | ASRSGSTDTQY
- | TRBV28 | ASSITGLPEAF
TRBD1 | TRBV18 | ASSPPDRGTLPSYEQY
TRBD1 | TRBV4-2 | ASSHGTALAGPF
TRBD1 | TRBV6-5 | ASFRPRTGNYEQY
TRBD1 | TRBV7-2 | ASIPNGQGYFSGANVLT
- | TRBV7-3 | ASSLITEGEQY
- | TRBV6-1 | ASSESLGGGEKLF
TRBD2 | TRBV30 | AWSVSSGGLYEQY
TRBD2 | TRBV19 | ASRSLAVYNEQF
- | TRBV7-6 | ASSPRPKGEDGYT
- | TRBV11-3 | ASSVSPLGAPTGELF
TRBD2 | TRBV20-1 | SASLAGGWEQF
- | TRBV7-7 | ASSLGGRNQETQY
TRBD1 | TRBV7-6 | ASSRGTVLYYNSPLH
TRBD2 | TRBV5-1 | ASSYGGSGTYEQY
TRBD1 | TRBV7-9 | ASIGPPTGGTDTQY
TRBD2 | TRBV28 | ASSPIGTRGTGELF
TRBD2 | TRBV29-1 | SVEGGQGSGSNEQY
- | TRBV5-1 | ASSSPSGDGYT
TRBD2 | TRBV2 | ASSEGLAKNYEQY
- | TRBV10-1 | ASSPGQGNTIY
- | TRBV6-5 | ASSYSSRLSGNTIY
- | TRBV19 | ARSRGGNSGNTIY
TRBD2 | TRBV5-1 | ASGPTGLAGEEQY
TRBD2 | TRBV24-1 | ATSSGTSSHYEQY
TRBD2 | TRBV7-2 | ASIQEGASGRNEQY
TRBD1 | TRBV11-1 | ASKGTEGRY
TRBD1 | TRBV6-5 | ASSLRDREYGYT
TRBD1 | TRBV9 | ASSPGQQYEQY
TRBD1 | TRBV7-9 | ASSSPGQGSYEQY
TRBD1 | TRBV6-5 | ASRVTGAGGYT
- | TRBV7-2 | ASSLVPFSEAF
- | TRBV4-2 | ASSQVYAGQTYNEQF
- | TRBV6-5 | ASSYSRWGESYGYT
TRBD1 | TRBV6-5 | ASRVTGAGPTQY
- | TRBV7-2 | ASSLTGTGAIYSYNEQF
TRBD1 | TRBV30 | ACQPQGAGDTQY
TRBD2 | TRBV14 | ASSHRLAGTYEQY
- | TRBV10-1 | ASRVPPGTFYEQY
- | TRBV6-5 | ASMRGGNTEAF
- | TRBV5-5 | ASSLDGPQH
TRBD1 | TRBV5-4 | ASSIDRGPNTEAF
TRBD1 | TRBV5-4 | ASAQGGSGNTIY
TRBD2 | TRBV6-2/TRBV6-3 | ASSTLAGGNTGELF
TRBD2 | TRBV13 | ASSKGRGNHEQY
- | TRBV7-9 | ASSLDLNTEAF
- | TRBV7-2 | ASSLGDAGRYEQY
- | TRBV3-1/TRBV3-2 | ASSQVRSGYSGNTIY